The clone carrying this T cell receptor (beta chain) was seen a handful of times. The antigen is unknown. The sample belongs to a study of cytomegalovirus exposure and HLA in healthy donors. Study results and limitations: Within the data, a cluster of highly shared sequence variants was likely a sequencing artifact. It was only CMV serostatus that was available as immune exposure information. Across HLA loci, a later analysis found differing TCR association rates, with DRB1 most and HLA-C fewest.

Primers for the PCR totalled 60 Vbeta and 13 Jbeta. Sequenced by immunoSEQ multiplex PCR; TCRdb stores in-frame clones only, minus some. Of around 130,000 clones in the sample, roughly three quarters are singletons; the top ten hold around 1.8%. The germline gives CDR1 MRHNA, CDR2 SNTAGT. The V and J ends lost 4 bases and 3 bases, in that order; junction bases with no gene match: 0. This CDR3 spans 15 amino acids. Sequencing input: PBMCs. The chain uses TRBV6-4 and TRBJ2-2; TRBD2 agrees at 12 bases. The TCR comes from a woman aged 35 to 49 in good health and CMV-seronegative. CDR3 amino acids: CASSGLAGDTGELFF. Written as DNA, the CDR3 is TGTGCCAGCAGTGGACTAGCGGGAGACACCGGGGAGCTGTTTTTT.